Listed below are T cell receptor beta chains from one sample, sequenced in a study of vaccination and CD4 T cells after COVID-19. No antigens are known for them. TCRdb reanalysed the PCR reads using MiXCR and keeps one entry per CDR3 protein. In the table there are approximately 5,000 distinct CDR3 sequences, around 71% of which are singletons. The material sequenced was CD4+ T cells from blood, cultured in vitro. Source of these receptors: a human donor who had recovered from COVID-19. Both conserved end residues are part of each CDR3. Each record gives: clone size, V gene, D gene, J gene, CDR3 DNA, CDR3 protein. D genes are given only for firm matches. Size is omitted from some rows. Given values are once, few, many or a class for expanded clones.

clone size: .
V gene: TRBV5-4
D gene: .
J gene: TRBJ2-1
CDR3 DNA: TGTGCCAGCAGCCCCGGACGGTACCGAAGGAATGAGCAGTTCTTC
CDR3 protein: CASSPGRYRRNEQFF

clone size: once
V gene: TRBV29-1
D gene: .
J gene: TRBJ2-1
CDR3 DNA: TGCAGCGTTTTTAGGGGATACAATGAGCAGTTCTTC
CDR3 protein: CSVFRGYNEQFF

clone size: .
V gene: TRBV11-2
D gene: .
J gene: TRBJ1-3
CDR3 DNA: TGTGCCAGCAGCCGAGGAAACACCATATATTTT
CDR3 protein: CASSRGNTIYF

clone size: few
V gene: TRBV20-1
D gene: .
J gene: TRBJ2-3
CDR3 DNA: TGCAGTGGGGGGGGCAGCACAGATACGCAGTATTTT
CDR3 protein: CSGGGSTDTQYF

clone size: .
V gene: TRBV10-1
D gene: .
J gene: TRBJ2-7
CDR3 DNA: TGCGCCAGCAGTGAGTCGTACTACGAGCAGTACTTC
CDR3 protein: CASSESYYEQYF

clone size: .
V gene: TRBV20-1
D gene: .
J gene: TRBJ1-2
CDR3 DNA: TGCAGTGCCTGGGACCCCCGGGGCTATGGCTACACCTTC
CDR3 protein: CSAWDPRGYGYTF

clone size: .
V gene: TRBV10-3
D gene: .
J gene: TRBJ2-3
CDR3 DNA: TGTGCCACCGTACCGGGGGCGCGGGGCACAGATACGCAGTATTTT
CDR3 protein: CATVPGARGTDTQYF

clone size: .
V gene: TRBV5-5
D gene: .
J gene: TRBJ1-5
CDR3 DNA: TGTGCCAGCAGCCTTACCGGGACGCTTGGGGACCAGCCCCAGCATTTT
CDR3 protein: CASSLTGTLGDQPQHF

clone size: .
V gene: TRBV4-2
D gene: TRBD2
J gene: TRBJ2-5
CDR3 DNA: TGTGCCAGCAGCCAAGGGCAAGCGGGGGGATCCGGGGTCCAAGAGACCCAGTACTTC
CDR3 protein: CASSQGQAGGSGVQETQYF

clone size: .
V gene: TRBV6-1
D gene: .
J gene: TRBJ1-2
CDR3 DNA: TGTGCCAGCCAAAGGGATGGAGGCTACACCTTC
CDR3 protein: CASQRDGGYTF

clone size: once
V gene: TRBV19
D gene: .
J gene: TRBJ1-1
CDR3 DNA: TGTGCCAGTAGTATGGGCCTGGGAGCTTTCTTT
CDR3 protein: CASSMGLGAFF

clone size: .
V gene: TRBV12-3/TRBV12-4
D gene: .
J gene: TRBJ2-5
CDR3 DNA: TGTGCCAGCACCCTGGGGGAGACCCAGTACTTC
CDR3 protein: CASTLGETQYF

clone size: .
V gene: TRBV20-1
D gene: .
J gene: TRBJ1-6
CDR3 DNA: TGCAGTGCTAGAGATCGAAAGGGACCCCTCCACTTT
CDR3 protein: CSARDRKGPLHF

clone size: .
V gene: TRBV20-1
D gene: TRBD2
J gene: TRBJ2-1
CDR3 DNA: TGCAGTGCTAGCTCTGGACTAGCGGCCTCCAATGAGCAGTTCTTC
CDR3 protein: CSASSGLAASNEQFF

clone size: .
V gene: TRBV15
D gene: .
J gene: TRBJ2-1
CDR3 DNA: TGTGCCACCAGCAGCGGGGGCACCTACAATGAGGAGTTCTTC
CDR3 protein: CATSSGGTYNEEFF

clone size: few
V gene: TRBV7-8
D gene: TRBD1
J gene: TRBJ1-1
CDR3 DNA: TGTGCCAGCAGCACTCCGGGACAGCGGTCTGAAGCTTTCTTT
CDR3 protein: CASSTPGQRSEAFF

clone size: large
V gene: TRBV24-1
D gene: TRBD1
J gene: TRBJ2-3
CDR3 DNA: TGTGCCACCAGTGATTTGGGACAGGGAACAGATACGCAGTATTTT
CDR3 protein: CATSDLGQGTDTQYF

clone size: .
V gene: TRBV12-3/TRBV12-4
D gene: TRBD2
J gene: TRBJ2-3
CDR3 DNA: TGTGCCAGCAGCCCTAGCGGAACCTTAGATACGCAGTATTTT
CDR3 protein: CASSPSGTLDTQYF

clone size: .
V gene: TRBV7-9
D gene: .
J gene: TRBJ2-7
CDR3 DNA: TGTGCCAGCAGCCCGCTAGCCCTAAGCTCCTACGAGCAGTACTTC
CDR3 protein: CASSPLALSSYEQYF

clone size: .
V gene: TRBV28
D gene: .
J gene: TRBJ1-5
CDR3 DNA: TGTGCCAGCAGTATTCAGGGCCCCAATCAGCCCCAGCATTTT
CDR3 protein: CASSIQGPNQPQHF

clone size: .
V gene: TRBV19
D gene: .
J gene: TRBJ2-7
CDR3 DNA: TGTGCCAGTAGTGTGGCGGATTCCTACGAGCAGTACTTC
CDR3 protein: CASSVADSYEQYF

clone size: .
V gene: TRBV27
D gene: TRBD2
J gene: TRBJ2-7
CDR3 DNA: TGTGCCAGCAGCCACTCGGGGGGGTACGAGCAGTACTTC
CDR3 protein: CASSHSGGYEQYF

clone size: .
V gene: TRBV19
D gene: .
J gene: TRBJ1-2
CDR3 DNA: TGTGCCAGTAGAGAGAAGACCCGTATGGTTGACTATGGCTACACCTTC
CDR3 protein: CASREKTRMVDYGYTF

clone size: few
V gene: TRBV7-6
D gene: .
J gene: TRBJ1-1
CDR3 DNA: TGTGCCAGCAGCTTAACGACAGGGAACACTGAAGCTTTCTTT
CDR3 protein: CASSLTTGNTEAFF

clone size: .
V gene: TRBV11-1
D gene: TRBD2
J gene: TRBJ2-5
CDR3 DNA: TGTGCCAGCAGCTTAGACGGGACTAGCGGGAGGCCACAAGAGACCCAGTACTTC
CDR3 protein: CASSLDGTSGRPQETQYF

clone size: once
V gene: TRBV10-2
D gene: .
J gene: TRBJ1-5
CDR3 DNA: TGCGCCAGCAGTGAGTCGGGGCACCGCAATCAGCCCCAGCATTTT
CDR3 protein: CASSESGHRNQPQHF

clone size: few
V gene: TRBV19
D gene: TRBD1
J gene: TRBJ1-2
CDR3 DNA: TGTGCCAGTAGTTCATGGACAGGGGGCCCGAGGGGCTACACCTTC
CDR3 protein: CASSSWTGGPRGYTF

clone size: .
V gene: TRBV10-1
D gene: TRBD2
J gene: TRBJ2-1
CDR3 DNA: TGCGCCAGCAGTGAGGTCGGGACTAGACATGAGCAGTTCTTC
CDR3 protein: CASSEVGTRHEQFF

clone size: .
V gene: TRBV6-1
D gene: .
J gene: TRBJ1-5
CDR3 DNA: TGTGCCAGCAGTGAAGGAGGACGGGGAGGGGGTCAGCCCCAGCATTTT
CDR3 protein: CASSEGGRGGGQPQHF

clone size: .
V gene: TRBV5-4
D gene: .
J gene: TRBJ2-7
CDR3 DNA: TGTGCCAGCAGCTTATTGGGGGGTGACGAGCAGTACTTC
CDR3 protein: CASSLLGGDEQYF

clone size: .
V gene: TRBV6-5
D gene: TRBD1
J gene: TRBJ2-1
CDR3 DNA: TGTGCCAGCAGTTACCCCCGGACAGGGGGCGGTAACTACAATGAGCAGTTCTTC
CDR3 protein: CASSYPRTGGGNYNEQFF

clone size: .
V gene: TRBV6-1
D gene: TRBD2
J gene: TRBJ2-5
CDR3 DNA: TGTGCCAGCAGGGGTAGCGGGGGAGAGACCCAGTACTTC
CDR3 protein: CASRGSGGETQYF

clone size: .
V gene: TRBV6-1
D gene: .
J gene: TRBJ2-1
CDR3 DNA: TGTGCCGGAGTATACGGAACCTACAATGAGCAGTTCTTC
CDR3 protein: CAGVYGTYNEQFF

clone size: .
V gene: TRBV7-2
D gene: .
J gene: TRBJ1-2
CDR3 DNA: TGTGCCAGCAGCTTAGGTCTTCCCTCTAACTATGGCTACACCTTC
CDR3 protein: CASSLGLPSNYGYTF

clone size: few
V gene: TRBV6-1
D gene: .
J gene: TRBJ2-7
CDR3 DNA: TGTGCCAGCAGTCGAAACGTCGGGCAGTCCCGCTACGAGCAGTACTTC
CDR3 protein: CASSRNVGQSRYEQYF